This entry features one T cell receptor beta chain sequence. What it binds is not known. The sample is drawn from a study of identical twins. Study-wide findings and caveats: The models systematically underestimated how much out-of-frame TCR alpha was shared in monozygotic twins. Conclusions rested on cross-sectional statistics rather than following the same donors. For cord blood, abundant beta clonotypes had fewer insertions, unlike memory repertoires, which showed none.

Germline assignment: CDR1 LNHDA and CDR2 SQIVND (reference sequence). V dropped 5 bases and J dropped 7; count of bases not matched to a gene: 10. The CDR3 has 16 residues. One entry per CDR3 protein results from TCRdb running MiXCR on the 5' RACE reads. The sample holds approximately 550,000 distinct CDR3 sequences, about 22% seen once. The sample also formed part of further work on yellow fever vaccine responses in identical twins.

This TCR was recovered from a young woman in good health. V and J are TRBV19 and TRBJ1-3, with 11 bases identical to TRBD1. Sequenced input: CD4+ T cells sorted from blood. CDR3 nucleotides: TGTGCCAGTAGTCCGCGGACAGGGGGCACATGGAACACCATATATTTT. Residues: CASSPRTGGTWNTIYF.